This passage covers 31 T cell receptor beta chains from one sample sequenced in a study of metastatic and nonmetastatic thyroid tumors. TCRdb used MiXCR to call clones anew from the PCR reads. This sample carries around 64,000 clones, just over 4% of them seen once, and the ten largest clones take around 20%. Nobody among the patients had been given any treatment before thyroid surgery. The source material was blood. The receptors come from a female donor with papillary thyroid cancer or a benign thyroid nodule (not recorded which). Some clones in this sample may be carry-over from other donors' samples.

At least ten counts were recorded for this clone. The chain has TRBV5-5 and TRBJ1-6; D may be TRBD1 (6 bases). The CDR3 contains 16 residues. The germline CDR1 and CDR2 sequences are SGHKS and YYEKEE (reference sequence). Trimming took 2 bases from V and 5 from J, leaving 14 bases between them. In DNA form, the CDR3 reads TGTGCCAGCAGCTTAGCCGGGGGCGGCAATAATTCACCCCTCCACTTT. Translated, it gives CASSLAGGGNNSPLHF. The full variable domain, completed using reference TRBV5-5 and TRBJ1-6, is DAGVTQSPTHLIKTRGQQVTLRCSPISGHKSVSWYQQVLGQGPQFIFQYYEKEERGRGNFPDRFSARQFPNYSSELNVNALLLGDSALYLCASSLAGGGNNSPLHFGNGTRLTVT.

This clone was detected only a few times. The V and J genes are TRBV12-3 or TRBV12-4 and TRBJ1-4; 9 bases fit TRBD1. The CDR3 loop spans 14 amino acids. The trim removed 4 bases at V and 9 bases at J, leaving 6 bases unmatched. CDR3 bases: TGTGCCAGCAGTTGGGGACAGGGCAGAAAAAAACTGTTTTTT. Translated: CASSWGQGRKKLFF.

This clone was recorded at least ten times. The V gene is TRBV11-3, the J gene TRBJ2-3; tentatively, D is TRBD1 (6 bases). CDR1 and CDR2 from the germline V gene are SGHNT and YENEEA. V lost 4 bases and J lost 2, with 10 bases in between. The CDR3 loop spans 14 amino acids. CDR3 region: CASSSRTDTDTQYF. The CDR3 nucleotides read TGTGCCAGCAGCTCCCGGACAGACACAGATACGCAGTATTTT.

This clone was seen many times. CDR3 sequence (DNA): TGTGCCAGCAGCCAAGAGCCGGGACTAGCGACTGAGCAGTTCTTC. The encoded protein is CASSQEPGLATEQFF. The chain links TRBV3-1 to TRBJ2-1; TRBD2 agrees at 10 bases. The CDR3 spans 15 residues. CDR1 LGHDT and CDR2 YNNKEL come from the germline V gene (reference sequence). V dropped 0 bases and J dropped 9; count of bases not matched to a gene: 5.

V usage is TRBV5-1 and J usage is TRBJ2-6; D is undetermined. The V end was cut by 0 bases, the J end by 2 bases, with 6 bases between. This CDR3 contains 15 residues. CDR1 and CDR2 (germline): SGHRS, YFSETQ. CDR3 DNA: TGCGCCAGCAGCTTGGGGCGAACTGGGGCCAACGTCCTGACTTTC. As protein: CASSLGRTGANVLTF. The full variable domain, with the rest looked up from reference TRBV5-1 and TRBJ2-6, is KAGVTQTPRYLIKTRGQQVTLSCSPISGHRSVSWYQQTPGQGLQFLFEYFSETQRNKGNFPGRFSGRQFSNSRSEMNVSTLELGDSALYLCASSLGRTGANVLTFGAGSRLTVL.

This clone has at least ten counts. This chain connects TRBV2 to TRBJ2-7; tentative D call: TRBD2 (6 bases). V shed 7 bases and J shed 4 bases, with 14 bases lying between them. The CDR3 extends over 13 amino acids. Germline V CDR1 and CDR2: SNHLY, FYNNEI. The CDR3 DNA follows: TGTGCCAGCACGAGGGAGGCCGCTTACGAGCAGTACTTC. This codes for CASTREAAYEQYF.

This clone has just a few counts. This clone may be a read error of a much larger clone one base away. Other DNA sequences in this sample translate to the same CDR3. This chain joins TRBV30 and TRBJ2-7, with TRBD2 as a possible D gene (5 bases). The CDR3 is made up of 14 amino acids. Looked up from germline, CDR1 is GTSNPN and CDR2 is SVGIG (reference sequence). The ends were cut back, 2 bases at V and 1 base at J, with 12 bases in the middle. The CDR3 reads CAWSRGGTSYEQYF. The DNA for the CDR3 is TGTGCCTGGAGTCGGGGTGGCACTTCCTACGAGCAGTACTTC.

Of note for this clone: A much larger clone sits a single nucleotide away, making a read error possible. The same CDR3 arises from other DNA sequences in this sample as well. CDR3 sequence reads: CSARDPTGGRYEQYF. As DNA, the CDR3 is TGCAGTGCCAGAGACCCAACAGGGGGCAGGTACGAGCAGTACTTC. This chain connects TRBV20-1 to TRBJ2-7, with TRBD1 matching over 9 bases. The length of the CDR3 is 15 residues. Looked up from germline, CDR1 is DFQATT and CDR2 is SNEGSKA (reference sequence).

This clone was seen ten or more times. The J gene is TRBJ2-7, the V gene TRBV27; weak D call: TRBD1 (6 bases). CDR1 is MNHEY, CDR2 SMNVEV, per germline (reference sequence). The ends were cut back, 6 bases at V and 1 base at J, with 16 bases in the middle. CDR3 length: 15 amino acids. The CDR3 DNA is TGTGCCAGCAGATACCAGGGGCCACAATCCTACGAGCAGTACTTC. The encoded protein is CASRYQGPQSYEQYF.

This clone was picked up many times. The CDR3: CASSLVASEGEQYF. The CDR3 nucleotides are TGTGCCAGCAGCTTAGTCGCGTCGGAGGGGGAGCAGTACTTC. The chain employs TRBV11-2 and TRBJ2-7, with a tentative D call TRBD2 (6 bases). The germline V gene has CDR1 SGHAT and CDR2 FQNNGV. The CDR3 runs 14 residues. Trimming removed 1 base from V and 7 bases from J, with 14 bases in between.

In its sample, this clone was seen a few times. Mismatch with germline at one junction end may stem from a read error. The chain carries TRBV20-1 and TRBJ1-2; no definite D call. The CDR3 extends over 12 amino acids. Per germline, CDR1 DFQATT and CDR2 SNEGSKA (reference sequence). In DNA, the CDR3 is TGCAGTGCTTCACAAGGCTATTATGTCTACACCTTC. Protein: CSASQGYYVYTF.

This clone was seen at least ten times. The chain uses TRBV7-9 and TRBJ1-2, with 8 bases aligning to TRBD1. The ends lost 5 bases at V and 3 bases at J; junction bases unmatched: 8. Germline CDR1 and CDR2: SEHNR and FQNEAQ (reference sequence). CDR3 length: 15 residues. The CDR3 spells CASSPRAGGDYGYTF. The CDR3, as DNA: TGTGCCAGCAGCCCGAGGGCAGGGGGCGACTATGGCTACACCTTC.

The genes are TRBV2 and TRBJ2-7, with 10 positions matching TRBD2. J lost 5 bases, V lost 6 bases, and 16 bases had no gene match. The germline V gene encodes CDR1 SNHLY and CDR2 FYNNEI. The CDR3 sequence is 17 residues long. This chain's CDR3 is CASSGPRQAGGLDEQYF. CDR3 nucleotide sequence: TGTGCCAGCAGCGGACCGAGACAAGCGGGAGGGCTGGACGAGCAGTACTTC. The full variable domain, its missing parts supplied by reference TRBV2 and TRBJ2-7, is EPEVTQTPSHQVTQMGQEVILRCVPISNHLYFYWYRQILGQKVEFLVSFYNNEISEKSEIFDDQFSVERPDGSNFTLKIRSTKLEDSAMYFCASSGPRQAGGLDEQYFGPGTRLTVT.

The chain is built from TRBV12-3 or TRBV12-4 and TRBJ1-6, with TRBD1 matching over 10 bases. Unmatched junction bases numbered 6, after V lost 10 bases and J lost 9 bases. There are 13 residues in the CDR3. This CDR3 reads CANIRDRGSPLHF. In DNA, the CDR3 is TGTGCCAACATTCGGGACAGGGGTTCACCCCTCCACTTT.

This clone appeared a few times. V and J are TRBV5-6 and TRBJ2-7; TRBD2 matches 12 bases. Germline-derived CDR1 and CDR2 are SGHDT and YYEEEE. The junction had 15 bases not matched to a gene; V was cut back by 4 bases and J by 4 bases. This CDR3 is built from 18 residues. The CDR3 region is CASSGGTSGRFLWYEQYF. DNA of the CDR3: TGTGCCAGCAGCGGCGGTACTAGCGGGAGGTTCTTATGGTACGAGCAGTACTTC.

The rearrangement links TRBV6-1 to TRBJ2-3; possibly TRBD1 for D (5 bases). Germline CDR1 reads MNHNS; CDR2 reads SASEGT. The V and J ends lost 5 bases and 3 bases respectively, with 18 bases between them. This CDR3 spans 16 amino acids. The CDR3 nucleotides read TGTGCCAGCAGTCGTGGACATGGAAAGAGGACAGATACGCAGTATTTT. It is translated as CASSRGHGKRTDTQYF.

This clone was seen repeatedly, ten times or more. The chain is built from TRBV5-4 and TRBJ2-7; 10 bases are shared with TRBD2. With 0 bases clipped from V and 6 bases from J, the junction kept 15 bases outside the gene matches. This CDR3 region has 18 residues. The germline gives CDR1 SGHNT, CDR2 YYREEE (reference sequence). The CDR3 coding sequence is TGTGCCAGCAGCTTGGTTCGCGCTAGCGGGAGTCAAGCGGGCGAGCAGTACTTC. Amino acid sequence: CASSLVRASGSQAGEQYF.

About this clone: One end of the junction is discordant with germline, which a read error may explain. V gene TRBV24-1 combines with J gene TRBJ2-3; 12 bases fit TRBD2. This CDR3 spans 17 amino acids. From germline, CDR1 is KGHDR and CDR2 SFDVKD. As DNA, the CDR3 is TGTGCCACCAGCCTGGGGCTAGCGGGAGGGGTCACATATACGCAGTATTTT. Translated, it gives CATSLGLAGGVTYTQYF.

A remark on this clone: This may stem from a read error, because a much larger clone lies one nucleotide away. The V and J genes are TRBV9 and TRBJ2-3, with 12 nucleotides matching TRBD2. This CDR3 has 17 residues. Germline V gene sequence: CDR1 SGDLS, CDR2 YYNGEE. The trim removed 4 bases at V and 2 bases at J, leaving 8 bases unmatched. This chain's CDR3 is CASSISSGRGNTDTQYF. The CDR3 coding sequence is TGTGCCAGCAGCATATCTAGCGGGAGGGGGAACACAGATACGCAGTATTTT.

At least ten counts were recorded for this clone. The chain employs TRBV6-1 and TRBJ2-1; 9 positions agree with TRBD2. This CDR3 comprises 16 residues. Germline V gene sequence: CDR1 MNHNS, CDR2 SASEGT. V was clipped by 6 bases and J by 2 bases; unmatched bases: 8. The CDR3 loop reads CASRVNSGRAYNEQFF. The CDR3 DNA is TGTGCCAGCAGGGTTAATAGCGGGAGAGCCTACAATGAGCAGTTCTTC.

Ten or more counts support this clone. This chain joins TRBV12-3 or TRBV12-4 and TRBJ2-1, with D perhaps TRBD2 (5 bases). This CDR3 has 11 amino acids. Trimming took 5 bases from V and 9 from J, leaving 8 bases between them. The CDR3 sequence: CASSRELEQFF. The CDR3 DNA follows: TGTGCCAGCAGTAGGGAGCTTGAGCAGTTCTTC.

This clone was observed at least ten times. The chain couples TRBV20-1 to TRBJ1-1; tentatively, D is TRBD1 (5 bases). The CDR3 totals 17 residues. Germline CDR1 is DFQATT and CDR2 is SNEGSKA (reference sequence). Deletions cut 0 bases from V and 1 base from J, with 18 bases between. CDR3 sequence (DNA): TGCAGTGCTAGAGATCGAGGAGATCGGGGGGGGAACACTGAAGCTTTCTTT. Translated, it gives CSARDRGDRGGNTEAFF.

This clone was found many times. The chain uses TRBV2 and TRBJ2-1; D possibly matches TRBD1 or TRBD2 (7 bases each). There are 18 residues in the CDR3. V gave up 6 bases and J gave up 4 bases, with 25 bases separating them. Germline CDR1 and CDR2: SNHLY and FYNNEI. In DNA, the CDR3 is TGTGCCAGCAGAACAGGGGCAAGGTGGGGGGGGGTATACAATGAGCAGTTCTTC. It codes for CASRTGARWGGVYNEQFF.

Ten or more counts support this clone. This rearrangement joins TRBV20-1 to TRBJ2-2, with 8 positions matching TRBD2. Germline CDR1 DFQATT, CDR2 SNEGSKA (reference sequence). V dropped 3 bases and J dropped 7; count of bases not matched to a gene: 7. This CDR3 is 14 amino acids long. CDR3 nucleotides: TGCAGTGCTAGTCGCCAGCGGGAGAGCGGGGAGCTGTTTTTT. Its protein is CSASRQRESGELFF.

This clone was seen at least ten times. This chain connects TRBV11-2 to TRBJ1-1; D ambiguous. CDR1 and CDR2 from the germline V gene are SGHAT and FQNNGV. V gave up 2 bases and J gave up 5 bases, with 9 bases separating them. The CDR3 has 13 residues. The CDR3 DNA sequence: TGTGCCAGCAGCTTAAGCCGGGGTACTGAAGCTTTCTTT. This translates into CASSLSRGTEAFF.

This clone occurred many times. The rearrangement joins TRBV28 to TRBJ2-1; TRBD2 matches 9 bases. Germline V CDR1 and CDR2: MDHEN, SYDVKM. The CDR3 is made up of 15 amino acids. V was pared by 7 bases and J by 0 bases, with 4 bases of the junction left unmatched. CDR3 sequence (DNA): TGTGCCAGCATCAGCGGGAGGAGCTCCTACAATGAGCAGTTCTTC. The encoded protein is CASISGRSSYNEQFF.

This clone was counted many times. The CDR3 DNA is TGCAGTGCTAACAAGGGGGGCCTGGAGACCCAGTACTTC. It yields the protein CSANKGGLETQYF. The chain couples TRBV20-1 to TRBJ2-5; D may be TRBD1 or TRBD2 (6 bases each). This CDR3 has 13 residues. Germline V CDR1 and CDR2: DFQATT, SNEGSKA (reference sequence). V dropped 4 bases and J dropped 5 bases, with 14 bases sitting between them.

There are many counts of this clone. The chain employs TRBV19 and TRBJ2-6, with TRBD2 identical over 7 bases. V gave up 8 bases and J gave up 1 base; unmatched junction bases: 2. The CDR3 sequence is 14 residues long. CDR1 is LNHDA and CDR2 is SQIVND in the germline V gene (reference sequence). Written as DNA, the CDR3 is TGTGCCAGTTGGGAGGGGTCTGGGGCCAACGTCCTGACTTTC. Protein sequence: CASWEGSGANVLTF.

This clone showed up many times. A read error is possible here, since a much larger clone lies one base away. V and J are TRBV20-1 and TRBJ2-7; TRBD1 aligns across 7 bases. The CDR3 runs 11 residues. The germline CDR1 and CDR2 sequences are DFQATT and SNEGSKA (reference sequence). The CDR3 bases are TGCAGTGCCCCGACCGGGACAGAGCAGCACTTC. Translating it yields CSAPTGTEQHF.

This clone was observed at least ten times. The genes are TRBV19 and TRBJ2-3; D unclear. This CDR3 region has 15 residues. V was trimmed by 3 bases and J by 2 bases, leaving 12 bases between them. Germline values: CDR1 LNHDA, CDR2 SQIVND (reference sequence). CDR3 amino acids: CASSIFRAPTDTQYF. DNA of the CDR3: TGTGCCAGTAGTATCTTCCGGGCCCCCACAGATACGCAGTATTTT.

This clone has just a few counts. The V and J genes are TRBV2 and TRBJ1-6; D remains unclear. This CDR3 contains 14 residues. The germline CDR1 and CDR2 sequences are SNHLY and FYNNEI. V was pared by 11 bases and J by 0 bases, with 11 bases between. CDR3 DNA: TGTGCCGTCCAACTGAGCTCCTATAATTCACCCCTCCACTTT. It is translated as CAVQLSSYNSPLHF.